Described below is a single T cell receptor (beta chain) sequence and its context. The ends were cut back, 6 bases at V and 4 bases at J, with 12 bases in the middle. The CDR3 has 14 residues. Germline V gene sequence: CDR1 MNHNS, CDR2 SASEGT. The sample comes from a study of technical replicates of blood from a few donors. Generated by immunoSEQ multiplex PCR, the TCRdb table keeps only in-frame clones and is missing some. In the table there are approximately 66,000 clones, roughly 88% of which are singletons. The source of this sequence is a human donor in good health. Some clones in this sample may be carry-over from other donors' samples. The genes are TRBV6-1 and TRBJ2-2, with D perhaps TRBD1 (5 bases). The sequenced sample consisted of PBMCs. The CDR3 nucleotides read TGTGCCAGCAGGACGACAGCCCCCACCGGGGAGCTGTTTTTT. This gives the protein CASRTTAPTGELFF.